This T cell receptor (beta chain) appears in the sequencing data of a study of T cells in Graves' hyperthyroidism and ophthalmopathy. Study results and caveats: The model forecast ophthalmopathy, anticipating it by a median roughly 6 months before onset.

Under 3 months was the duration of disease in ophthalmopathy patients, who also had a Clinical Activity Score of at least 3 and a NOSPECS grade of at least 4. Exclusions: uncontrolled infection, other autoimmune disease, pregnancy, lactation. Isolation of PBMCs was performed on 8.5 to 10 ml fresh peripheral blood. From RNA transcripts, TCR beta CDR3 regions were amplified. The HTBI primer set served for first-round RT-PCR of the TCR CDR3. TCRdb itself ran the multiplex PCR reads through MiXCR, one entry per CDR3 protein. The table includes fewer than 650,000 distinct CDR3 sequences, 13% to 15% detected once. In germline, CDR1 is LGHDT, CDR2 YNNKEL (reference sequence). V shed 0 bases, J shed 0 bases, and the junction held 11 bases outside the gene matches. This CDR3 region has 19 residues. This clonotype was counted only a few times. Its antigen is unknown.

V gene TRBV3-1 combines with J gene TRBJ1-1; 9 nucleotides align to TRBD1. This receptor was taken from a woman aged 18-29 years with Graves' ophthalmopathy. Source material: blood. CDR3 nucleotides: TGTGCCAGCAGCCAAGATCAAACCGGGACAGGGAGAGTGAACACTGAAGCTTTCTTT. The encoded protein is CASSQDQTGTGRVNTEAFF. Full variable domain (remainder filled in from reference TRBV3-1 and TRBJ1-1): DTAVSQTPKYLVTQMGNDKSIKCEQNLGHDTMYWYKQDSKKFLKIMFSYNNKELIINETVPNRFSPKSPDKAHLNLHINSLELGDSAVYFCASSQDQTGTGRVNTEAFFGQGTRLTVV.